A selection of T cell receptor beta chains follows, all from one sample in a study of radiotherapy plus CTLA-4 blockade in lung cancer. Method: immunoSEQ multiplex PCR; TCRdb's copy keeps in-frame clones and lacks some. In the table there are fewer than 95,000 clones, approximately 83% of which are singletons. Sequenced here: peripheral blood, sampled from a patient treated with radiotherapy plus ipilimumab. These receptors were collected from a human donor with non-small cell lung cancer who had stable disease on radiotherapy plus ipilimumab. Both conserved end residues are part of each CDR3. D genes are given only for firm matches. Clone size appears in some rows only: once, few, many, or a class for an expanded clone.

D gene: TRBD2; clone size: NA; J gene: TRBJ2-5; V gene: TRBV9; CDR3 DNA: TGTGCCAGCAGCCCTTACGGGGGGAGCCAAGAGACCCAGTACTTC; CDR3 protein: CASSPYGGSQETQYF
D gene: TRBD1; clone size: NA; J gene: TRBJ2-6; V gene: TRBV5-1; CDR3 DNA: TGCGCCAGCAGCTTGGATGGGACAGGGAACTCTGGGGCCAACGTCCTGACTTTC; CDR3 protein: CASSLDGTGNSGANVLTF
D gene: NA; clone size: NA; J gene: TRBJ1-2; V gene: TRBV28; CDR3 DNA: TGTGCCAGCAAAGGGCGTAGGTACGGCTATGGCTACACCTTC; CDR3 protein: CASKGRRYGYGYTF
D gene: TRBD1; clone size: NA; J gene: TRBJ2-2; V gene: TRBV28; CDR3 DNA: TGTGCCAGCAGTTTTCCCGAAGGACAGGTTACGAACACCGGGGAGCTGTTTTTT; CDR3 protein: CASSFPEGQVTNTGELFF
D gene: NA; clone size: NA; J gene: TRBJ2-1; V gene: TRBV21-1; CDR3 DNA: TGTGCCAGCAGCAAAGGAAGGGCTAGCGGGAGATACAATGAGCAGTTCTTC; CDR3 protein: CASSKGRASGRYNEQFF
D gene: TRBD2; clone size: NA; J gene: TRBJ2-1; V gene: TRBV10-3; CDR3 DNA: TGTGCCATCAGCCAACTAGCGGGAGGAACGAATGAGCAGTTCTTC; CDR3 protein: CAISQLAGGTNEQFF
D gene: TRBD1; clone size: few; J gene: TRBJ1-5; V gene: TRBV19; CDR3 DNA: TGTGCCAGTAGCATCCTGGGACAGCTGGGAAACCTTATTAAGCCCCAGCATTTT; CDR3 protein: CASSILGQLGNLIKPQHF
D gene: NA; clone size: NA; J gene: TRBJ2-7; V gene: TRBV9; CDR3 DNA: TGTGCCAGCAGCGTGGCGGGGGCCTCCTACGAGCAGTACTTC; CDR3 protein: CASSVAGASYEQYF
D gene: NA; clone size: NA; J gene: TRBJ2-7; V gene: TRBV2; CDR3 DNA: TGTGCCAGCAGTGAAGCAAGCAAGACGTACGTGGACTTCTACGAGCAGTACTTC; CDR3 protein: CASSEASKTYVDFYEQYF
D gene: NA; clone size: NA; J gene: TRBJ1-2; V gene: TRBV30; CDR3 DNA: TGTGCCTGGAATAGACGCAGGAGATATGGCTACACCTTC; CDR3 protein: CAWNRRRRYGYTF
D gene: NA; clone size: NA; J gene: TRBJ1-1; V gene: TRBV30; CDR3 DNA: TGTGCCTGGACTGTAGCTATGAACACTGAAGCTTTCTTT; CDR3 protein: CAWTVAMNTEAFF
D gene: NA; clone size: NA; J gene: TRBJ1-3; V gene: TRBV7-6; CDR3 DNA: TGTGCCAGCAGCCAATCAGGGCCTACTGGAAACACCATATATTTT; CDR3 protein: CASSQSGPTGNTIYF
D gene: TRBD2; clone size: few; J gene: TRBJ2-5; V gene: TRBV6-1; CDR3 DNA: TGTGCCAGCAAATTCCGCGGGAGCTTCCAAGAGACCCAGTACTTC; CDR3 protein: CASKFRGSFQETQYF
D gene: TRBD1; clone size: NA; J gene: TRBJ2-5; V gene: TRBV18; CDR3 DNA: TGTGCCAGCTCACCTCCTACAGGGGTCCAAGAGACCCAGTACTTC; CDR3 protein: CASSPPTGVQETQYF
D gene: NA; clone size: NA; J gene: TRBJ2-3; V gene: TRBV27; CDR3 DNA: TGTGCCAGAAAAAGGACGGATACGCAGTATTTT; CDR3 protein: CARKRTDTQYF
D gene: NA; clone size: NA; J gene: TRBJ2-5; V gene: TRBV2; CDR3 DNA: TGTGCCAGTGGATTGGACGGTCAAGAGACCCAGTACTTC; CDR3 protein: CASGLDGQETQYF
D gene: NA; clone size: few; J gene: TRBJ2-7; V gene: TRBV6-4; CDR3 DNA: TGTGCCAGCCAAATAGGGCCTGGCCCCTACGAGCAGTACTTC; CDR3 protein: CASQIGPGPYEQYF